This is a list of T cell receptor beta chains from one sample in a study of T-cell memory formation after mild COVID-19. TCRdb redid the calling of the 5' RACE reads with MiXCR, one entry per CDR3 protein. The table shows about 560,000 distinct CDR3 sequences, with roughly 17% occurring only once. The specimen was PBMCs or a T cell subset sorted from them (not recorded which). Source of these receptors: an adult woman who had mild COVID-19 (a few samples of this study predate the infection). Cell type and time point are not known. Each CDR3 is given with its conserved first and last residue. A D gene is named only where the DNA matches it firmly. The size field is filled for only some rows; it gives once, few, many or a size class.

d_gene	v_gene	abundance	j_gene	CDR3aa	CDR3nt
.	TRBV29-1	few	TRBJ2-4	CSVEDLRKMGQGLAKNIQYF	TGCAGCGTTGAAGACCTAAGAAAAATGGGACAAGGCCTAGCCAAAAACATTCAGTACTTC
TRBD2	TRBV15	.	TRBJ2-1	CATSRGLAANEQFF	TGTGCCACCAGCAGAGGACTAGCGGCCAATGAGCAGTTCTTC
TRBD2	TRBV2	many	TRBJ2-7	CASSVGLAGVEQYF	TGTGCCAGCAGTGTTGGACTAGCGGGAGTCGAGCAGTACTTC
.	TRBV7-6	few	TRBJ1-1	CASSFDGPNTEAFF	TGTGCCAGCAGCTTCGACGGACCGAACACTGAAGCTTTCTTT
.	TRBV7-2	few	TRBJ2-7	CASSLQTGSSYEQYF	TGTGCCAGCAGCTTACAAACAGGGAGCTCCTACGAGCAGTACTTC
.	TRBV29-1	.	TRBJ2-1	CSVPRRAVSYNEQFF	TGCAGCGTCCCCCGTCGGGCGGTTTCCTACAATGAGCAGTTCTTC
.	TRBV3-1	many	TRBJ1-1	CASRLGQNTEAFF	TGTGCCAGCAGGCTTGGACAGAACACTGAAGCTTTCTTT
TRBD1	TRBV6-2/TRBV6-3	few	TRBJ2-2	CASTRQGTGELFF	TGTGCCAGCACGAGACAGGGAACTGGGGAGCTGTTTTTT
TRBD2	TRBV9	.	TRBJ2-2	CASSLSGRSGGELFF	TGTGCCAGCAGCTTAAGCGGGAGATCGGGCGGGGAGCTGTTTTTT
TRBD2	TRBV4-3	.	TRBJ2-7	CASSQLAGLSYEQYF	TGCGCCAGCAGCCAACTAGCGGGACTGTCCTACGAGCAGTACTTC
.	TRBV30	few	TRBJ2-1	CAWSAGPGEQFF	TGTGCCTGGAGTGCCGGCCCGGGTGAGCAGTTCTTC
TRBD2	TRBV5-6	.	TRBJ2-7	CASSLGGLAMYEQYF	TGTGCCAGCAGCTTGGGCGGACTAGCGATGTACGAGCAGTACTTC
TRBD2	TRBV5-6	few	TRBJ2-3	CASSQRLAGADTQYF	TGTGCCAGCAGTCAACGACTAGCGGGGGCCGATACGCAGTATTTT
TRBD2	TRBV6-5	.	TRBJ2-1	CATGLAGLSYNEQFF	TGTGCCACTGGACTAGCGGGATTGAGCTACAATGAGCAGTTCTTC
TRBD1	TRBV14	many	TRBJ2-1	CASSRMPGQGSGNEQFF	TGTGCCAGCAGCCGAATGCCGGGACAGGGGTCCGGCAATGAGCAGTTCTTC
TRBD2	TRBV7-2	few	TRBJ2-3	CASSWDYSSDTQYF	TGTGCCAGCAGCTGGGACTACTCATCAGATACGCAGTATTTT
.	TRBV20-1	few	TRBJ2-7	CSARVPGLSSYEQYF	TGCAGTGCTAGGGTGCCAGGGCTAAGCTCCTACGAGCAGTACTTC
.	TRBV25-1	few	TRBJ2-7	CASSEWGSVSSYEQYF	TGTGCCAGCAGTGAATGGGGTAGCGTAAGCTCCTACGAGCAGTACTTC
.	TRBV20-1	.	TRBJ2-7	CSAKHRDNSYEQYF	TGCAGTGCTAAGCACCGGGACAACTCCTACGAGCAGTACTTC
TRBD1	TRBV11-2	few	TRBJ2-7	CASSLDGTGVHEQYF	TGTGCCAGCAGCCTAGACGGGACAGGGGTCCACGAGCAGTACTTC
TRBD2	TRBV4-1	.	TRBJ2-3	CASSQKAAGGGLTDTQYF	TGCGCCAGCAGCCAAAAGGCGGCCGGGGGGGGCTTGACAGATACGCAGTATTTT
.	TRBV12-3/TRBV12-4	.	TRBJ2-1	CASSPRRLLSYNEQFF	TGTGCCAGCAGTCCCCGTAGGCTCCTCTCCTACAATGAGCAGTTCTTC
.	TRBV5-1	few	TRBJ2-2	CASRSDRIENTGELFF	TGCGCCAGCAGATCGGACCGAATAGAGAACACCGGGGAGCTGTTTTTT
.	TRBV6-5	.	TRBJ1-4	CASSPGGVEKLFF	TGTGCCAGCAGTCCCGGAGGGGTTGAAAAACTGTTTTTT
.	TRBV12-3/TRBV12-4	few	TRBJ2-3	CASSLSYITDTQYF	TGTGCCAGCAGCCTCTCTTATATTACAGATACGCAGTATTTT
TRBD2	TRBV5-1	.	TRBJ2-7	CASSFGGGTNEQYF	TGCGCCAGCAGCTTCGGCGGGGGTACGAACGAGCAGTACTTC
TRBD1	TRBV5-1	many	TRBJ2-7	CASSLGQGEDEQYF	TGCGCCAGCAGCTTGGGACAGGGAGAAGACGAGCAGTACTTC
.	TRBV27	.	TRBJ2-3	CASSLTAPSTDTQYF	TGTGCCAGCAGTCTGACTGCCCCTAGCACAGATACGCAGTATTTT
TRBD1	TRBV7-2	.	TRBJ2-1	CASSPGTGRYNEQFF	TGTGCCAGCAGCCCCGGGACAGGGAGGTACAATGAGCAGTTCTTC
TRBD1	TRBV7-9	.	TRBJ2-3	CASSPPGTGEADTQYF	TGTGCCAGCAGCCCCCCCGGGACAGGGGAGGCAGATACGCAGTATTTT
.	TRBV27	.	TRBJ2-2	CASSYPLGGGNTGELFF	TGTGCCAGCAGTTACCCCCTAGGGGGTGGGAACACCGGGGAGCTGTTTTTT
TRBD1	TRBV3-1	.	TRBJ1-2	CASSQETLGYRGNYGYTF	TGTGCCAGCAGCCAAGAGACATTGGGGTACAGGGGGAACTATGGCTACACCTTC
.	TRBV19	few	TRBJ1-5	CASSKLSSGQHF	TGTGCCAGTAGTAAATTGAGTTCAGGCCAGCATTTT
TRBD1	TRBV27	many	TRBJ2-1	CASSLSGTGHVRQFF	TGTGCCAGCAGTTTATCCGGGACAGGGCACGTGAGGCAGTTCTTC
.	TRBV3-1	few	TRBJ1-2	CASSQNTEGLANYGYTF	TGTGCCAGCAGCCAAAACACCGAGGGATTAGCTAACTATGGCTACACCTTC
.	TRBV12-3/TRBV12-4	.	TRBJ1-1	CASSPVPGLAAFF	TGTGCCAGCAGCCCCGTTCCTGGGTTGGCAGCTTTCTTT
.	TRBV20-1	.	TRBJ1-2	CSASRDIKNYGYTF	TGCAGTGCTAGCCGGGACATAAAGAACTATGGCTACACCTTC
.	TRBV29-1	.	TRBJ2-1	CSDRLGVFNEQFF	TGCAGCGACCGACTAGGTGTCTTCAATGAGCAGTTCTTC
TRBD1	TRBV15	.	TRBJ2-7	CATSRVKGASYEQYF	TGTGCCACCAGCAGAGTTAAGGGGGCTTCCTACGAGCAGTACTTC
.	TRBV20-1	few	TRBJ2-3	CSARVGPSTDTQYF	TGCAGTGCTAGAGTGGGGCCCAGCACAGATACGCAGTATTTT
TRBD2	TRBV24-1	.	TRBJ2-1	CATSGASGIRLYNEQFF	TGTGCCACCAGTGGGGCGAGCGGGATAAGACTTTACAATGAGCAGTTCTTC
.	TRBV7-3	few	TRBJ2-3	CASSLLLVSSPSDTQYF	TGTGCCAGCAGCTTACTATTGGTTTCTAGCCCTTCAGATACGCAGTATTTT
TRBD1	TRBV25-1	few	TRBJ2-7	CASSNQGASYEQYF	TGTGCCAGCAGTAACCAGGGGGCCTCCTACGAGCAGTACTTC
.	TRBV6-2/TRBV6-3	.	TRBJ2-5	CASSYPSGQQETQYF	TGTGCCAGCAGTTACCCTTCCGGACAGCAAGAGACCCAGTACTTC
TRBD1	TRBV7-3	many	TRBJ2-1	CASSLMTGTGFNEQFF	TGTGCCAGCAGCCTCATGACCGGGACAGGGTTCAATGAGCAGTTCTTC
.	TRBV4-1	.	TRBJ2-2	CASSQGERAGELFF	TGCGCCAGCAGCCAAGGGGAACGGGCCGGGGAGCTGTTTTTT
.	TRBV4-1	few	TRBJ1-3	CASSQDALQTGNTIYF	TGCGCCAGCAGCCAAGACGCTCTCCAGACTGGAAACACCATATATTTT
.	TRBV7-6	.	TRBJ1-5	CASSSRLRESELGAVYF	TGTGCCAGCAGCTCACGCCTGAGGGAAAGCGAGTTAGGGGCCGTGTATTTT
.	TRBV5-4	.	TRBJ1-1	CASSLEELSKAFF	TGTGCCAGCAGCTTGGAGGAGCTCAGCAAAGCTTTCTTT
TRBD1	TRBV6-2/TRBV6-3	few	TRBJ2-7	CASSYRGTGAYEQYF	TGTGCCAGCAGTTACCGAGGGACAGGGGCCTACGAGCAGTACTTC